This T cell receptor beta chain came from a study of shared clonotypes between healthy human individuals. Study conclusions and caveats: Estimated richness values were generally larger in naive subsets than in memory subsets.

The healthy adult donors were HIV-negative and reported no recent acute infections or vaccinations. Both subsets, CD45RA+ naive and CD45RA-negative memory, were split from the CD4+ cells. Germline V CDR1 and CDR2: SNHLY, FYNNEI. The CDR3 totals 13 residues. The V and J ends lost 10 bases and 1 base respectively, with 12 bases between them. As concerns this clone: Its cognate antigen is unknown.

The authors ran the assay at deep level. Generated by immunoSEQ multiplex PCR, the TCRdb table keeps only in-frame clones and is missing some. The table has about 2.5 million clones, about nine tenths seen once. The sequencing input was naive CD4+ T cells from PBMCs. Subset in this sample: CD45RA+ positively selected. This chain uses TRBV2 with TRBJ2-3; no firm D call. The TCR was taken from a man younger than 30 in good health. Some clones in this sample may be carry-over from other donors' samples. The CDR3 region has the DNA TGTGCCACAAACCCGGTGGGCACAGATACGCAGTATTTT. Its translation: CATNPVGTDTQYF.